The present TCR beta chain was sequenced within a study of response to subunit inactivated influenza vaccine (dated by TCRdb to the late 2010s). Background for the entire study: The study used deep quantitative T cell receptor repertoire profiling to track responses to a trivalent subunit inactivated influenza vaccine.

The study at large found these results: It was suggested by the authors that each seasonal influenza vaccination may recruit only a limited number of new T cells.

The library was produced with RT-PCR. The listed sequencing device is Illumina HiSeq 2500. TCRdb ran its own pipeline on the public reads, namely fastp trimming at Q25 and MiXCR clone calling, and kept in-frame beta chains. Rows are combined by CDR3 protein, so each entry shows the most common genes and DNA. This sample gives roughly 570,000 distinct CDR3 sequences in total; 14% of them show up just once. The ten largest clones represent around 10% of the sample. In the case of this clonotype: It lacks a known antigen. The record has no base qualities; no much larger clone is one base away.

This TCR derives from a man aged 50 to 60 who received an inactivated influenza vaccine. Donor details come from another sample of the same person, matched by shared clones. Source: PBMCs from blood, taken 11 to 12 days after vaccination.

In nucleotide form, the sequence is TGTGCCAGCAGCTGGGACAGTTTTAATTCACCCCTCCACTTT. This translates into CASSWDSFNSPLHF. The chain is made from TRBV14 and TRBJ1-6; 7 bases in the middle match TRBD1. Clipping removes 5 bases from V and 6 bases from J, with 4 as the unmatched junction base count. Taken from cysteine to phenylalanine, the CDR3 has 14 residues. The read is trimmed to its CDR3 DNA, 42 bases read in frame from base 1. CDR1 and CDR2, looked up from the germline V gene, are SGHDN and FVKESK.